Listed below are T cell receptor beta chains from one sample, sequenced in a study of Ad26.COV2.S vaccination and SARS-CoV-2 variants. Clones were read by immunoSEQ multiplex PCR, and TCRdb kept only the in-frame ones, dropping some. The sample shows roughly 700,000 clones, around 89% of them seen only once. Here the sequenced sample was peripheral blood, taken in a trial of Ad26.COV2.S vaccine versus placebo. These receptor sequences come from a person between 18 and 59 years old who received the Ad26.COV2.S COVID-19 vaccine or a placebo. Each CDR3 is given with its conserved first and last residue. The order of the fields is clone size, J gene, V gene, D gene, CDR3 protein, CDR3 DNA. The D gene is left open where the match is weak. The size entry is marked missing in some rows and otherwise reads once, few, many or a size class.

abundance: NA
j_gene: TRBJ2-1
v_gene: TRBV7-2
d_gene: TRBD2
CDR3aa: CASSLSSGGQNEQFF
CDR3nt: TGTGCCAGCAGCTTATCGAGCGGGGGCCAAAATGAGCAGTTCTTC

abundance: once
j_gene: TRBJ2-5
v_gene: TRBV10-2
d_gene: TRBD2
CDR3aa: CASRLAGGETQYF
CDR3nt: TGCGCCAGCAGGCTAGCGGGAGGGGAGACCCAGTACTTC

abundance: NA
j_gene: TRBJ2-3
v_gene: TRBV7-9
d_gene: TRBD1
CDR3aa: CASRYTTGGSTDTQYF
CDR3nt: TGTGCCAGCAGATATACGACAGGGGGAAGCACAGATACGCAGTATTTT

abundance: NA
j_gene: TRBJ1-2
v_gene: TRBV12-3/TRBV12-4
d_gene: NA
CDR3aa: CASSSTERSYTF
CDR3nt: TGTGCCAGCAGTTCCACCGAGAGGAGCTACACCTTC

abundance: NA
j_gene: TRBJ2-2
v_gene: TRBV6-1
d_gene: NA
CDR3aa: CASSELIGRNTGELFF
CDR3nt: TGTGCCAGCAGTGAACTAATAGGGAGAAACACCGGGGAGCTGTTTTTT

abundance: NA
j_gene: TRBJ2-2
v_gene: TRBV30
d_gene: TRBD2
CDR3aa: CAWGGVRTTGELFF
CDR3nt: TGTGCCTGGGGGGGGGTTAGAACCACCGGGGAGCTGTTTTTT

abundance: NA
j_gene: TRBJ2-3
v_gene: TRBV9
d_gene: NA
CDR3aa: CASSVLGIPDTQYF
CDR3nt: TGTGCCAGCAGCGTTCTAGGGATCCCAGATACGCAGTATTTT

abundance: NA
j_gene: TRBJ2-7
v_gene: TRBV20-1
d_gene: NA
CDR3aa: CSARAVDEQYF
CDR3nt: TGCAGTGCTAGAGCCGTCGACGAGCAGTACTTC

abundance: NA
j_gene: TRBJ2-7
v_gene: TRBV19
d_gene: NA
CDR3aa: CASSIGGSSYEQYF
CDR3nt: TGTGCCAGTAGTATTGGAGGGAGCTCCTACGAGCAGTACTTC

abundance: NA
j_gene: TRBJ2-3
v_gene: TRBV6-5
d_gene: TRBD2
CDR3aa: CASRISGSGDTQYF
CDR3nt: TGTGCCAGCAGGATTAGCGGGAGTGGAGATACGCAGTATTTT

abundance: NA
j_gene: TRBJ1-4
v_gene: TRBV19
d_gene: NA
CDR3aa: CASKGTATNEKLFF
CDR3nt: TGTGCCAGTAAGGGGACGGCAACTAATGAAAAACTGTTTTTT

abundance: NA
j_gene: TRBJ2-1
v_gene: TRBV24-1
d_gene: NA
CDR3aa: CATSETQPKGSYNEQFF
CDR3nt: TGTGCCACCAGTGAAACCCAGCCTAAGGGGTCCTACAATGAGCAGTTCTTC

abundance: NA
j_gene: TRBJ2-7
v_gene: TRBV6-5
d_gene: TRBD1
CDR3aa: CASSYSADRGVYEQYF
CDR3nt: TGTGCCAGCAGTTACTCGGCGGACAGGGGGGTCTACGAGCAGTACTTC

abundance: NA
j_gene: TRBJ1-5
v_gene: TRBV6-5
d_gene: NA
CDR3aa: CASSRGPSQPQHF
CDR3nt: TGTGCCAGCAGTCGAGGACCGTCTCAACCCCAGCATTTT

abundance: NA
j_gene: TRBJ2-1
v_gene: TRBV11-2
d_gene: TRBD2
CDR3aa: CASSRRLAGYEQFF
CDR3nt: TGTGCCAGCAGCCGCCGGCTAGCGGGATATGAGCAGTTCTTC

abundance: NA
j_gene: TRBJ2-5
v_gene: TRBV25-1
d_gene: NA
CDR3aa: CASSAEMGETQYF
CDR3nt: TGTGCCAGCAGTGCAGAAATGGGGGAGACCCAGTACTTC

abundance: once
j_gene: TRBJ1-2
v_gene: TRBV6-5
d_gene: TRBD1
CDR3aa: CASGAGQGVSYGYTF
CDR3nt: TGTGCCAGCGGAGCGGGACAGGGGGTGAGCTATGGCTACACCTTC

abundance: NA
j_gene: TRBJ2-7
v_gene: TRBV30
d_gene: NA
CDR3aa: CAWSFGNYEQYF
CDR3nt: TGTGCCTGGAGTTTCGGGAACTACGAGCAGTACTTC

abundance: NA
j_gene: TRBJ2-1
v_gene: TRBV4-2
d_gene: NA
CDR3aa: CASSQEGNNEQFF
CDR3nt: TGTGCCAGCAGCCAAGAAGGGAACAATGAGCAGTTCTTC

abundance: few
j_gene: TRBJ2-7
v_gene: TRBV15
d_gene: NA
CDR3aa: CATSREPAGHPYEQYF
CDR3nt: TGTGCCACCAGCAGAGAGCCGGCGGGGCACCCCTACGAGCAGTACTTC

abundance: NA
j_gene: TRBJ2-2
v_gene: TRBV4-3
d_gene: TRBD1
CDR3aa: CASSQGQNLKLFF
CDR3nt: TGCGCCAGCAGCCAGGGACAGAACCTGAAGCTGTTTTTT

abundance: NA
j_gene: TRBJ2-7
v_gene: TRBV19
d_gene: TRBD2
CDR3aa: CASSITSGGIEQYF
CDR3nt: TGTGCCAGTAGTATCACCAGCGGGGGGATCGAGCAGTACTTC

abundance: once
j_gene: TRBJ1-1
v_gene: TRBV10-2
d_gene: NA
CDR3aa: CASIREPFAEAFF
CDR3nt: TGCGCCAGCATACGGGAGCCGTTCGCTGAAGCTTTCTTT

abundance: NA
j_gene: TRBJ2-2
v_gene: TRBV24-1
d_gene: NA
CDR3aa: CATSVRTAGELFF
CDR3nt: TGTGCCACCAGTGTTCGGACAGCCGGGGAGCTGTTTTTT

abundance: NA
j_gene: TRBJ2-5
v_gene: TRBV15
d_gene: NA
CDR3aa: CATSRRDGQETQYF
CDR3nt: TGTGCCACCAGCCGCCGGGACGGGCAAGAGACCCAGTACTTC

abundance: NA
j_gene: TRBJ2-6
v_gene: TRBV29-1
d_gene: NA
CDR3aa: CSVWGPGANVLTF
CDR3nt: TGCAGCGTTTGGGGCCCTGGGGCCAACGTCCTGACTTTC

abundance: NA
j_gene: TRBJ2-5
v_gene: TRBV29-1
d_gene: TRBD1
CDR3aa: CSVVGDRAVETQYF
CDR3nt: TGCAGCGTTGTTGGGGACAGGGCGGTAGAGACCCAGTACTTC

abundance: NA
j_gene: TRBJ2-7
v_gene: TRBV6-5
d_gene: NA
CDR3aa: CASSSPGSPGLEQYF
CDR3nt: TGTGCCAGCAGTTCCCCGGGGTCTCCCGGCCTCGAGCAGTACTTC

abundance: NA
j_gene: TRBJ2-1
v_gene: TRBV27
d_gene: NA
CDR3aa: CASSLSHGRNEQFF
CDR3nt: TGTGCCAGCAGTTTGTCCCATGGACGTAATGAGCAGTTCTTC

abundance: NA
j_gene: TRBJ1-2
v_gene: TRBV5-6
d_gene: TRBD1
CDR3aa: CASSKTGLNYGYTF
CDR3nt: TGTGCCAGCAGCAAGACAGGGCTGAACTATGGCTACACCTTC

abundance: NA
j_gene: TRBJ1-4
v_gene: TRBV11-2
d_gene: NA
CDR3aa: CASSLARLGPEKLFF
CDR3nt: TGTGCCAGCAGCTTAGCCCGTTTAGGGCCTGAAAAACTGTTTTTT

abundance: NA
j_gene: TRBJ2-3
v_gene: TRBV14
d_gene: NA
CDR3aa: CASSQDRVMRPDTQYF
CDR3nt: TGTGCCAGCAGCCAAGATCGGGTCATGAGGCCAGATACGCAGTATTTT

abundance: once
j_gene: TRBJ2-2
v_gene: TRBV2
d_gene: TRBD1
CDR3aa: CASSTGRQGRAGELFF
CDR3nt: TGTGCCAGCAGTACGGGACGACAGGGTCGGGCCGGGGAGCTGTTTTTT

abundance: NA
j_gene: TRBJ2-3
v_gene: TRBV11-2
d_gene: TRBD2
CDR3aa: CASSSPGTSGRASDTQYF
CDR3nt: TGTGCCAGCAGCTCGCCCGGGACTAGCGGGAGGGCGTCAGATACGCAGTATTTT

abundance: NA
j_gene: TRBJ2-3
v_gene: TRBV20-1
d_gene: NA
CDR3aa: CSAVPSDTQYF
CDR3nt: TGCAGTGCTGTACCTTCAGATACGCAGTATTTT

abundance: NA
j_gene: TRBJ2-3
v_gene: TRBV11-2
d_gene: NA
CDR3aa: CASSFSIPPDTQYF
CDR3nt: TGTGCCAGCAGCTTTTCGATTCCCCCAGATACGCAGTATTTT

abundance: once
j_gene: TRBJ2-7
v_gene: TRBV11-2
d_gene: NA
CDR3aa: CASSFEYEQYF
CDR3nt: TGTGCCAGCAGCTTCGAATACGAGCAGTACTTC

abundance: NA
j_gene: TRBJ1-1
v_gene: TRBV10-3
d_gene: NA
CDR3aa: CAITRDGNTEAFF
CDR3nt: TGTGCCATCACCCGGGACGGGAACACTGAAGCTTTCTTT

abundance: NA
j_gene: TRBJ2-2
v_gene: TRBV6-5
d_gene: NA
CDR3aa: CASSYFQGTGELFF
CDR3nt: TGTGCCAGCAGTTACTTTCAGGGGACCGGGGAGCTGTTTTTT

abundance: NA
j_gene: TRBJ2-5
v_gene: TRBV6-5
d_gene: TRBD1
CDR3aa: CASSKLFGGQGSPYF
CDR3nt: TGTGCCAGCAGTAAATTATTTGGAGGACAGGGTAGCCCCTACTTC

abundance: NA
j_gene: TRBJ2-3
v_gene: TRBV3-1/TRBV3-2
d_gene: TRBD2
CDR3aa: CASSQPSGRGTDTQYF
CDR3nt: TGTGCCAGCAGCCAGCCTAGCGGGAGGGGGACAGATACGCAGTATTTT

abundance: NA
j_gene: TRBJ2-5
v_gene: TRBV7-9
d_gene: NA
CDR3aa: CASSFLASQETQYF
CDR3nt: TGTGCCAGCAGCTTCTTAGCCAGCCAAGAGACCCAGTACTTC

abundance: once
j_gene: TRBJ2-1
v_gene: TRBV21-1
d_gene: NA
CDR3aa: CASSKPPGGSYNEQFF
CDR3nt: TGTGCCAGCAGCAAGCCCCCGGGAGGCTCCTACAATGAGCAGTTCTTC

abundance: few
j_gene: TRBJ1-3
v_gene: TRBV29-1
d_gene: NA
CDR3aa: CSVLRGAGNTIYF
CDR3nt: TGCAGCGTTTTGAGGGGAGCGGGAAACACCATATATTTT

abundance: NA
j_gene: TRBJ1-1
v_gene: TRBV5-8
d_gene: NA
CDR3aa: CASSFWGYNTEAFF
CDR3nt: TGTGCCAGCAGCTTCTGGGGGTATAACACTGAAGCTTTCTTT

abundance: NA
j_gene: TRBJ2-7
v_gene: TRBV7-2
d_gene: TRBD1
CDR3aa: CASSLAPGQGYEQYF
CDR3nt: TGTGCCAGCAGCTTAGCCCCGGGACAGGGCTACGAGCAGTACTTC

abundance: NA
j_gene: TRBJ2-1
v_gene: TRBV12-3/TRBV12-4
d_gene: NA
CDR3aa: CASAQRNEQFF
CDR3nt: TGTGCCAGCGCCCAGCGGAATGAGCAGTTCTTC

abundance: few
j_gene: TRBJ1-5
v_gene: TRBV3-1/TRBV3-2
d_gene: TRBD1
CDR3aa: CASSPGTGIHQPQHF
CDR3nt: TGTGCCAGCAGCCCCGGGACAGGGATCCATCAGCCCCAGCATTTT

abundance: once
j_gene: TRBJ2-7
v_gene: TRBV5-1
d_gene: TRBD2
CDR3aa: CASSLSWTSGGYEQYF
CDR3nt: TGCGCCAGCAGCTTGTCCTGGACTAGCGGGGGCTACGAGCAGTACTTC

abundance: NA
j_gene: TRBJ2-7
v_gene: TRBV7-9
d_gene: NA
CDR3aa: CASSLGTLAEQYF
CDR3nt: TGTGCCAGCAGCTTAGGCACCCTCGCCGAGCAGTACTTC

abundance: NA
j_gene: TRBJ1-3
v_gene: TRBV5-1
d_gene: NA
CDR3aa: CASSAGTVGNTIYF
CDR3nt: TGCGCCAGCAGCGCCGGGACCGTAGGAAACACCATATATTTT

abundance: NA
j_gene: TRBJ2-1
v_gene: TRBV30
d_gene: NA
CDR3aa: CAWSVGRSYNEQFF
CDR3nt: TGTGCCTGGAGTGTGGGCAGATCCTACAATGAGCAGTTCTTC

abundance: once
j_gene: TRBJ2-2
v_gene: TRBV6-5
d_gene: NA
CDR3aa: CASIAVITGELFF
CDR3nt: TGTGCCAGCATAGCGGTAATCACCGGGGAGCTGTTTTTT

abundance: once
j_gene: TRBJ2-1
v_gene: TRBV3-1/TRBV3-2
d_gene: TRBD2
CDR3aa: CATALAGYTDEQFF
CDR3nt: TGTGCCACGGCGCTAGCGGGATACACCGATGAGCAGTTCTTC

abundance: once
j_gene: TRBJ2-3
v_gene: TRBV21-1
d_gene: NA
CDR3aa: CASSKRRAGSKDF
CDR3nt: TGTGCCAGCAGCAAAAGGAGGGCAGGTTCCAAGGATTTT

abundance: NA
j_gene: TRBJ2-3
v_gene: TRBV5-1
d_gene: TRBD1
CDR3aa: CASSLGQAAGDTQYF
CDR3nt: TGCGCCAGCAGCCTCGGACAGGCCGCAGGGGATACGCAGTATTTT

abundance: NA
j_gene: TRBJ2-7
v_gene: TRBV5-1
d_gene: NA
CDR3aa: CASSLEQSREQYF
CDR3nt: TGCGCCAGCAGCTTGGAACAGTCCCGCGAGCAGTACTTC

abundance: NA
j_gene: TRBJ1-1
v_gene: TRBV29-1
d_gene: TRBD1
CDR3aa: CSGTGEAPPEAFF
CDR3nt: TGCAGCGGAACAGGGGAGGCGCCCCCTGAAGCTTTCTTT

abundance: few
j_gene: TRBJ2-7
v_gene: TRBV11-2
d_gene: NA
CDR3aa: CASSSSGGSSAKQYF
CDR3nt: TGTGCCAGCAGCTCCTCCGGAGGGTCCTCGGCGAAGCAGTACTTC